This entry describes one T cell receptor beta chain. Its antigen is undetermined. The sample comes from a study of vaccination effects on CD4 cells after COVID-19. Study findings and constraints: The study dataset contains few convalescent patients and includes no early post-infection timepoints.

The CDR3 has 16 residues. Germline V gene lookup returns CDR1 LNHDA and CDR2 SQIVND (reference sequence). V lost 5 bases and J lost 5; bases outside the gene matches: 9. Pools of viral peptides were used by the ViraFEST assay to expand antigen-specific CD4+ T cells ahead of sequencing. Subsequent to a culture period of nine to ten days, CD4+ T cells were isolated. Nobody among the vaccine recipients had prior SARS-CoV-2 infection (nucleocapsid antibodies were negative). Culturing of more than 1.5 million PBMC per well took place with roughly 10 IU/ml IL-2 and approximately 9.9 ug/ml peptides. TCRdb's table, derived via immunoSEQ multiplex PCR, lists solely in-frame clones and lacks some. The table has about 65,000 clones, 65% to 85% seen once.

The source was CD4+ T cells from PBMCs cultured with HCoV-NL63 spike peptides, collected before COVID-19 vaccination. The chain recombines TRBV19 with TRBJ2-5, with TRBD1 matching 12 bases. This TCR came from a human donor who received a COVID-19 vaccine. CDR3 amino acids: CASSYGTGGVRETQYF. The CDR3, as DNA: TGTGCCAGTAGTTATGGGACAGGGGGCGTTCGGGAGACCCAGTACTTC.